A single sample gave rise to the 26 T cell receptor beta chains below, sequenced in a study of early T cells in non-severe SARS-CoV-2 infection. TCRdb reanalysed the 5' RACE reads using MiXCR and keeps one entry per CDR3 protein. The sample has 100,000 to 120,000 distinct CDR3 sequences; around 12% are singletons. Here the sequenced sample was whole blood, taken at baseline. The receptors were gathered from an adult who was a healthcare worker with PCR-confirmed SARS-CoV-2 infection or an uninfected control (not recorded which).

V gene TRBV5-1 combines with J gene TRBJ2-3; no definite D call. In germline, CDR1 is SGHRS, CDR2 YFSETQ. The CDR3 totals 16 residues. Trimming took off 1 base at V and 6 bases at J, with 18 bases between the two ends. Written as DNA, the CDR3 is TGCGCCAGCAGCTTGATGATAGGCCAGGCCGTGGATACGCAGTATTTT. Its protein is CASSLMIGQAVDTQYF.

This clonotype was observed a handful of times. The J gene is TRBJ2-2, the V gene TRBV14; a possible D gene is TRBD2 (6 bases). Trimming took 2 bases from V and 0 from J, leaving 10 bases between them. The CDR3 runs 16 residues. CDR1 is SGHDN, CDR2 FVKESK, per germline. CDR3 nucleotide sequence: TGTGCCAGCAGCCAACGGGGACTTCCGAACACCGGGGAGCTGTTTTTT. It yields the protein CASSQRGLPNTGELFF.

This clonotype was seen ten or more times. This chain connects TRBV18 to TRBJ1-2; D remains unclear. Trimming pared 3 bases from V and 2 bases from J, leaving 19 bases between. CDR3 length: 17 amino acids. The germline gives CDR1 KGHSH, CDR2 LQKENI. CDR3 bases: TGTGCCAGCTCACCGAAGGGTACCATCTACCCAAACTATGGCTACACCTTC. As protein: CASSPKGTIYPNYGYTF.

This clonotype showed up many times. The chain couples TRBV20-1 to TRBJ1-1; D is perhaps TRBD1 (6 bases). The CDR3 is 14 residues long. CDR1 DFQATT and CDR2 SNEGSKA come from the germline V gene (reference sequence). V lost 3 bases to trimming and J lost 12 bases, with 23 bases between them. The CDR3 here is CSASVNVGGWETFF. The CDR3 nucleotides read TGCAGTGCTAGTGTCAATGTAGGGGGATGGGAAACTTTCTTT.

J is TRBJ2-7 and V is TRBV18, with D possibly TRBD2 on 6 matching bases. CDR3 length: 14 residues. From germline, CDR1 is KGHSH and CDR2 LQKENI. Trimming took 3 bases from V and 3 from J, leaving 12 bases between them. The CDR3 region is CASSPGLGNYEQYF. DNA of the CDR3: TGTGCCAGCTCACCGGGACTGGGAAACTACGAGCAGTACTTC. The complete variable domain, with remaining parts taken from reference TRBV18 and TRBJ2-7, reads NAGVMQNPRHLVRRRGQEARLRCSPMKGHSHVYWYRQLPEEGLKFMVYLQKENIIDESGMPKERFSAEFPKEGPSILRIQQVVRGDSAAYFCASSPGLGNYEQYFGPGTRLTVT.

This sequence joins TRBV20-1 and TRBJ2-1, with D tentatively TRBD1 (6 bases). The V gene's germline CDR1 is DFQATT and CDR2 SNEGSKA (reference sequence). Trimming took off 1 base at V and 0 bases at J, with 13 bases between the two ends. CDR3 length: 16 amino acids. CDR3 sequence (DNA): TGCAGTGCTAGAGTGGGGGCAGCGAGCTCCTACAATGAGCAGTTCTTC. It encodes CSARVGAASSYNEQFF.

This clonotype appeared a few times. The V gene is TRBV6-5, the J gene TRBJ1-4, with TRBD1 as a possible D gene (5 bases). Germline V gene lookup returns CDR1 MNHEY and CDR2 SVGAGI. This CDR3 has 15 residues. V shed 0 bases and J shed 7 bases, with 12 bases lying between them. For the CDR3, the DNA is TGTGCCAGCAGTTACTCGGGGGGGATCGGTGAAAAACTGTTTTTT. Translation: CASSYSGGIGEKLFF.

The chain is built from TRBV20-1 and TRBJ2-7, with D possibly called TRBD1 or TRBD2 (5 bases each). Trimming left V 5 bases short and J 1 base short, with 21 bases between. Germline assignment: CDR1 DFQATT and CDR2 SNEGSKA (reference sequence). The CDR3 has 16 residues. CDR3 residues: CSAPQPGPLGSYEQYF. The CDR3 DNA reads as TGCAGTGCTCCCCAGCCGGGACCCCTTGGATCCTACGAGCAGTACTTC.

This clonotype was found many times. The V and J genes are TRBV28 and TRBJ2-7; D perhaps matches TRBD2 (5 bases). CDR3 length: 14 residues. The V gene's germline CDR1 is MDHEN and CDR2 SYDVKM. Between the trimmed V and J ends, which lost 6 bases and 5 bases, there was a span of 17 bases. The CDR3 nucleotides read TGTGCCAGCAGATCGGCCCTAGCTCTCGACGAGCAGTACTTC. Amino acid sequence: CASRSALALDEQYF.

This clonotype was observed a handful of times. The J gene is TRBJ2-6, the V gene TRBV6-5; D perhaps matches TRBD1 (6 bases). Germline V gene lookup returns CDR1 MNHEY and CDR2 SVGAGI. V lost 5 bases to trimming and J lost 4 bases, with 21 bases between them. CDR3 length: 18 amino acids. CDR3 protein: CASSRTASSVSGANVLTF. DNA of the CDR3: TGTGCCAGCAGTAGGACAGCCTCATCAGTCTCCGGGGCCAACGTCCTGACTTTC.

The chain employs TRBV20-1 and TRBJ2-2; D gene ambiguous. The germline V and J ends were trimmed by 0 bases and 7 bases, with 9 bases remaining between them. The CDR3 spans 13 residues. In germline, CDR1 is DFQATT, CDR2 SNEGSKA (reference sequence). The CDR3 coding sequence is TGCAGTGCTAGAGAAGTAATTGACGGGGAGCTGTTTTTT. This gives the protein CSAREVIDGELFF.

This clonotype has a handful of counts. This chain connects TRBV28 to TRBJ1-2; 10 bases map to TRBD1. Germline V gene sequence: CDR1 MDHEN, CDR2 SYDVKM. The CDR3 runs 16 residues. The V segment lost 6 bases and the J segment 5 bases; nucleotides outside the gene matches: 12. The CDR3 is CASSPMGRDRGYGYTF. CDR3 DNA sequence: TGTGCCAGCAGCCCTATGGGCCGGGACAGGGGATATGGCTACACCTTC.

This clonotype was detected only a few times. The CDR3 nucleotides are TGTGCCAGTAAAACAGGGGCCGGGGAGCTGTTTTTT. Translated, it gives CASKTGAGELFF. This chain joins TRBV19 and TRBJ2-2, with 7 bases aligning to TRBD1. From germline, CDR1 is LNHDA and CDR2 SQIVND (reference sequence). The V and J ends lost 7 bases and 6 bases, in that order; junction bases with no gene match: 2. The CDR3 loop spans 12 amino acids.

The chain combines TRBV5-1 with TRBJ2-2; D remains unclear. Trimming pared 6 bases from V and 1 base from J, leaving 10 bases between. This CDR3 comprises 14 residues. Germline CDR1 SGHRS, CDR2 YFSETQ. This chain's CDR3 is CASKLAGNTGELFF. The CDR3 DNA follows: TGCGCCAGCAAACTTGCAGGGAACACCGGGGAGCTGTTTTTT.

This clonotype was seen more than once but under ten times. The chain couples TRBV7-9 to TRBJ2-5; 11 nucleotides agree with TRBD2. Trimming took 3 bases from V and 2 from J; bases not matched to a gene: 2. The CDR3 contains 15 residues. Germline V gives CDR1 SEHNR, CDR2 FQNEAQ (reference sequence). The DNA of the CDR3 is TGTGCCAGCAGCTTGACTAGCGGGACGCAAGAGACCCAGTACTTC. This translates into CASSLTSGTQETQYF.

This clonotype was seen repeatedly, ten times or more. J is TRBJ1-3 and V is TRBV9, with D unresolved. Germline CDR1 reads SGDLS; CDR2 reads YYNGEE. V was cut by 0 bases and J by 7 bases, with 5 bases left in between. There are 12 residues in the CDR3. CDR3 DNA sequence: TGTGCCAGCAGCGTAGTCGGGAACACCATATATTTT. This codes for CASSVVGNTIYF. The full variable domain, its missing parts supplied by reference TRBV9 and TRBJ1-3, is DSGVTQTPKHLITATGQRVTLRCSPRSGDLSVYWYQQSLDQGLQFLIQYYNGEERAKGNILERFSAQQFPDLHSELNLSSLELGDSALYFCASSVVGNTIYFGEGSWLTVV.

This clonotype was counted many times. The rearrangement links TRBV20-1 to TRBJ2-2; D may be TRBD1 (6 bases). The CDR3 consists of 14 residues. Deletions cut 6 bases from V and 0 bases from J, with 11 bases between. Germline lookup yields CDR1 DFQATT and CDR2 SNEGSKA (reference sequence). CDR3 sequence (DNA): TGCAGTGCATCCAGGGGAGCGAACACCGGGGAGCTGTTTTTT. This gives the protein CSASRGANTGELFF.

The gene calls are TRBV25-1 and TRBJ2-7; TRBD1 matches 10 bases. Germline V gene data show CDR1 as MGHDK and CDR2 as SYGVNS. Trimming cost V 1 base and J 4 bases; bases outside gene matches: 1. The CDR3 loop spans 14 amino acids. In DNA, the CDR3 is TGTGCCAGCAGTGAATGGACAGGGGGATACGAGCAGTACTTC. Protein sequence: CASSEWTGGYEQYF.

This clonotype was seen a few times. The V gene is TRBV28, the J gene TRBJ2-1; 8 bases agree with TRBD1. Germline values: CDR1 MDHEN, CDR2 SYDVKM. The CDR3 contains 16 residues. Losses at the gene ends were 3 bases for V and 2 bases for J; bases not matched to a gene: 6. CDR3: CASSFIRTGTYNEQFF. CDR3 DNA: TGTGCCAGCAGTTTTATCCGGACAGGGACCTACAATGAGCAGTTCTTC. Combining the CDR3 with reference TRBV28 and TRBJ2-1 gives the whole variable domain DVKVTQSSRYLVKRTGEKVFLECVQDMDHENMFWYRQDPGLGLRLIYFSYDVKMKEKGDIPEGYSVSREKKERFSLILESASTNQTSMYLCASSFIRTGTYNEQFFGPGTRLTVL.

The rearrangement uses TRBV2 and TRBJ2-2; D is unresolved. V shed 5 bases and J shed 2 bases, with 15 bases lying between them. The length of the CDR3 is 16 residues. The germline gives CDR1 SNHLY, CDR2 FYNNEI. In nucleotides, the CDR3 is TGTGCCAGCAGTAGTGGGCTCACTCCAAACACCGGGGAGCTGTTTTTT. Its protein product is CASSSGLTPNTGELFF. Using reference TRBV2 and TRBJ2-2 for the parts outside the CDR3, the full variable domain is EPEVTQTPSHQVTQMGQEVILRCVPISNHLYFYWYRQILGQKVEFLVSFYNNEISEKSEIFDDQFSVERPDGSNFTLKIRSTKLEDSAMYFCASSSGLTPNTGELFFGEGSRLTVL.

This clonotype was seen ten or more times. The CDR3 reads CASSQERGVNTEAFF. In nucleotides, the CDR3 is TGTGCCAGCAGCCAAGAGCGGGGAGTGAACACTGAAGCTTTCTTT. V and J are TRBV4-2 and TRBJ1-1; D gene ambiguous. Germline V gives CDR1 LGHNA, CDR2 YNFKEQ. The CDR3 contains 15 residues. Trimming pared 0 bases from V and 0 bases from J, leaving 8 bases between.

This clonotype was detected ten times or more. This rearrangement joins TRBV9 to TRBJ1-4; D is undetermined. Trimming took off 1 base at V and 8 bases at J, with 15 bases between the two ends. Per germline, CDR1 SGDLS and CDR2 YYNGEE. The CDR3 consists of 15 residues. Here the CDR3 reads CASSVTPQPPEKLFF. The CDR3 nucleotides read TGTGCCAGCAGCGTAACCCCACAGCCTCCGGAAAAACTGTTTTTT.

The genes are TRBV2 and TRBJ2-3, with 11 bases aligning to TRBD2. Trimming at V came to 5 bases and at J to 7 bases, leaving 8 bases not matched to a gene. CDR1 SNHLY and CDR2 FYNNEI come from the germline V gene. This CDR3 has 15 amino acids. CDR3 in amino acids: CASSLAGGPRNTQYF. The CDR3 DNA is TGTGCCAGCAGTTTAGCGGGGGGGCCTAGGAATACGCAGTATTTT.

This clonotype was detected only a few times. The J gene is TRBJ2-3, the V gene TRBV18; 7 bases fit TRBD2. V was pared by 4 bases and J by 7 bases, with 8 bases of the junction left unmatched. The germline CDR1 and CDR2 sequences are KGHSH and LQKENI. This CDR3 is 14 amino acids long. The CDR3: CASSLPGLEYTQYF. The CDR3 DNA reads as TGTGCCAGCTCACTGCCCGGACTAGAATATACGCAGTATTTT.

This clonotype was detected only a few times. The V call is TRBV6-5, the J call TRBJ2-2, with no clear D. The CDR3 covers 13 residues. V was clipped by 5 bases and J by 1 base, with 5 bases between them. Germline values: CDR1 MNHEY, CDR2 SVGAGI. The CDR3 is CASSKQNTGELFF. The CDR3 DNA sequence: TGTGCCAGCAGTAAGCAGAACACCGGGGAGCTGTTTTTT.

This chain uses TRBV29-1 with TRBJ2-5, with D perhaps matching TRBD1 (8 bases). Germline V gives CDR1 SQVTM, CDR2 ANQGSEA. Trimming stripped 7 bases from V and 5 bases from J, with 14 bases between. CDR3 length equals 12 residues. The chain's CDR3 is CSGDRRGETQYF. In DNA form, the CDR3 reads TGCAGCGGGGACAGGCGGGGGGAGACCCAGTACTTC.